A selection of T cell receptor beta chains follows, all from one sample in a study of cytomegalovirus exposure and HLA in healthy donors. The table came from immunoSEQ multiplex PCR; TCRdb's copy has only in-frame clones and leaves some out. The table lists approximately 200,000 clones, roughly 85% of them singletons. Sequencing used PBMCs. These TCRs come from a woman in her twenties or thirties in good health and CMV-seropositive. Both conserved end residues are part of each CDR3. The D gene is left open where the match is weak. Size values are once, few and many counts, or a class for expanded clones, and some rows have none.

d_gene,j_gene,abundance,v_gene,CDR3aa,CDR3nt
.,TRBJ1-1,.,TRBV6-5,CASSYLQGSATEAFF,TGTGCCAGCAGTTACTTACAGGGCTCTGCCACTGAAGCTTTCTTT
.,TRBJ1-4,.,TRBV29-1,CSVGLGPNEKLFF,TGCAGCGTTGGGCTGGGCCCTAATGAAAAACTGTTTTTT
TRBD1,TRBJ2-2,few,TRBV6-1,CASIPGQGNTGELFF,TGTGCCAGCATTCCGGGACAGGGTAACACCGGGGAGCTGTTTTTT
.,TRBJ2-3,.,TRBV11-2,CASTLGSSGGTDTQYF,TGTGCCAGCACTCTTGGGTCCTCAGGGGGCACAGATACGCAGTATTTT
TRBD1,TRBJ1-1,.,TRBV5-1,CASSGSTGGALRPPEAFF,TGCGCCAGCAGCGGGTCGACAGGGGGCGCGTTAAGGCCCCCTGAAGCTTTCTTT
TRBD2,TRBJ2-1,.,TRBV29-1,CSETSGNEQFF,TGCAGCGAAACTAGCGGTAATGAGCAGTTCTTC
TRBD1,TRBJ2-7,.,TRBV15,CATSRDLETGSSEQYF,TGTGCCACCAGCAGAGATCTTGAGACAGGGTCGTCTGAGCAGTACTTC
TRBD1,TRBJ2-7,.,TRBV18,CASSVRTGTYEQYF,TGTGCCAGCTCAGTAAGGACAGGGACCTACGAGCAGTACTTC
TRBD1,TRBJ2-2,.,TRBV11-3,CASSFTGGGELFF,TGTGCCAGCAGCTTTACAGGGGGCGGGGAGCTGTTTTTT
TRBD2,TRBJ2-2,.,TRBV5-1,CASSLTSGRTGELFF,TGCGCCAGCAGCCTGACTAGCGGGAGAACCGGGGAGCTGTTTTTT
TRBD2,TRBJ2-5,once,TRBV2,CASNPGLGYQETQYF,TGTGCCAGCAACCCGGGACTAGGCTACCAAGAGACCCAGTACTTC
.,TRBJ2-5,.,TRBV6-5,CASGRGRGETQYF,TGTGCCAGCGGCAGGGGGCGGGGGGAGACCCAGTACTTC
.,TRBJ2-7,.,TRBV10-3,CAISAGQTDEQYF,TGTGCCATCAGCGCGGGACAGACAGACGAGCAGTACTTC
TRBD1,TRBJ1-2,.,TRBV27,CASSFSRQGMGYTF,TGTGCCAGCAGTTTTAGTCGACAGGGTATGGGCTACACCTTC
TRBD1,TRBJ2-1,.,TRBV27,CASTGTGGNEQFF,TGTGCCTCCACCGGGACAGGGGGCAATGAGCAGTTCTTC
TRBD2,TRBJ2-1,.,TRBV27,CASSLGLAVSFDEQFF,TGTGCCAGCAGTTTAGGGCTAGCGGTCTCATTCGATGAGCAGTTCTTC
TRBD2,TRBJ2-2,.,TRBV5-4,CASSFRSGGTGELFF,TGTGCCAGCAGCTTCAGGTCGGGGGGCACCGGGGAGCTGTTTTTT